A single sample is the source of the 7 T cell receptor beta chains below, sequenced in a study of cytomegalovirus exposure and HLA in healthy donors (dated by TCRdb to about 2017). Library prep was done by the immunoSEQ multiplex PCR assay. For the multiplex PCR, a mixture combining 60 forward primers for TCR Vbeta segments and 13 reverse primers for TCR Jbeta segments was used. Sourced from immuneACCESS, this table was stored by TCRdb with only in-frame sequences that have V and J called. A share of the clones is absent; for the studies checked, an unresolved V gene accounts for under half, and the remainder has no known explanation. The table for this sample lists about 180,000 clones; approximately 80% of them were counted only once. Roughly 2.3% of the sample is in the top ten clones. Source material: PBMCs. The receptor set was obtained from a male donor in good health and CMV-seronegative.

This sequence joins TRBV4-2 and TRBJ2-3, with a weak D call TRBD1 (6 bases). The CDR3 sequence is 15 residues long. Germline CDR1 and CDR2: LGHNA and YNFKEQ. V lost 7 bases, J lost 2 bases, and 16 bases lay in between. The DNA for the CDR3 is TGTGCCAGCACCACCAACAACAGGGTCACAGATACGCAGTATTTT. Amino acid sequence: CASTTNNRVTDTQYF.

The rearrangement joins TRBV7-2 to TRBJ2-7, with D maybe TRBD1 (6 bases). Trimming removed 2 bases at V and 2 bases at J, with 13 bases between. Germline loops: CDR1 SGHTA, CDR2 FQGNSA. This CDR3 has 15 amino acids. This chain's CDR3 is CASSLRFGGAYEQYF. Here the CDR3 DNA reads TGTGCCAGCAGCTTACGTTTTGGGGGCGCCTACGAGCAGTACTTC. The whole variable domain, filled in from reference TRBV7-2 and TRBJ2-7, reads GAGVSQSPSNKVTEKGKDVELRCDPISGHTALYWYRQSLGQGLEFLIYFQGNSAPDKSGLPSDRFSAERTGGSVSTLTIQRTQQEDSAVYLCASSLRFGGAYEQYFGPGTRLTVT.

J is TRBJ1-5 and V is TRBV5-1, with 9 bases fitting TRBD1. The CDR3 length is 15 residues. Germline-derived CDR1 and CDR2 are SGHRS and YFSETQ. Germline trimming cut 3 bases from V and 0 bases from J; bases unmatched to any gene: 1. The CDR3 reads CASSWTGDSNQPQHF. Here the CDR3 DNA reads TGCGCCAGCAGCTGGACAGGGGATAGCAATCAGCCCCAGCATTTT.

V usage is TRBV7-2 and J usage is TRBJ2-1, with D possibly TRBD1 on 6 matching bases. The V gene's germline CDR1 is SGHTA and CDR2 FQGNSA. This CDR3 has 17 residues. The V end lost 0 bases, the J end lost 6 bases, and 18 bases lay between the germline ends. The CDR3 reads CASSLAGGSPAGNEQFF. In DNA form, the CDR3 reads TGTGCCAGCAGCTTAGCAGGGGGTAGCCCAGCCGGCAATGAGCAGTTCTTC.

The chain couples TRBV4-1 to TRBJ1-2; D gene ambiguous. The CDR3 contains 14 residues. The V gene lost 0 bases and the J gene lost 7 bases, with 12 bases spanning the gap. The germline gives CDR1 MGHRA, CDR2 YSYEKL. CDR3 DNA: TGCGCCAGCAGCCAAGATTTTGGAGAGTTTGGCTACACCTTC. This codes for CASSQDFGEFGYTF.

The V and J genes are TRBV2 and TRBJ2-3; no clear D. The CDR3 is 14 amino acids. V lost 4 bases, J lost 2 bases, and 10 bases lay in between. Per the germline V gene, CDR1 is SNHLY and CDR2 is FYNNEI. The CDR3 spells CASSGGWATDTQYF. The CDR3 DNA is TGTGCCAGCAGTGGTGGGTGGGCCACAGATACGCAGTATTTT.

The chain recombines TRBV4-1 with TRBJ2-7, with D tentatively TRBD2 (6 bases). Germline-derived CDR1 and CDR2 are MGHRA and YSYEKL. The CDR3 is 15 amino acids. V was pared by 1 base and J by 6 bases, with 16 bases between. CDR3 in DNA: TGCGCCAGCAGCCAAGTATCCGGGGGACTGGGCGAGCAGTACTTC. Protein sequence: CASSQVSGGLGEQYF.